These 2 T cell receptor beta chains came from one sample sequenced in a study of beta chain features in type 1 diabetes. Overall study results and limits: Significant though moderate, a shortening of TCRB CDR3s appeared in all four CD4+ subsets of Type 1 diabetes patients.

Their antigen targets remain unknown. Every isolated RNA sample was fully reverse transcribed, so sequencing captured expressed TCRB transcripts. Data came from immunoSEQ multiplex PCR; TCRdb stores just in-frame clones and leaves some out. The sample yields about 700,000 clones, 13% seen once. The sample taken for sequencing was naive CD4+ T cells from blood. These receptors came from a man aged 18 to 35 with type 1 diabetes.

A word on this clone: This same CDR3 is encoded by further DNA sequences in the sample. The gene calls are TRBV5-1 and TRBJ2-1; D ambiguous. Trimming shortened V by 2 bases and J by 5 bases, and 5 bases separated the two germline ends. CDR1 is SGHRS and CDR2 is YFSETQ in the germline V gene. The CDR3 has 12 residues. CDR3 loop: CASSLGDNEQFF. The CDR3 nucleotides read TGCGCCAGCAGCTTAGGCGACAATGAGCAGTTCTTC.

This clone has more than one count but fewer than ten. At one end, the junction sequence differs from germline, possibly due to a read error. The chain's CDR3 is CASSPPRAPGGTVSYNEQFF. The CDR3 region has the DNA TGTGCCAGCTCCCCACCGCGGGCCCCCGGGGGGACAGTTTCCTACAATGAGCAGTTCTTC. The chain recombines TRBV18 with TRBJ2-1, with D tentatively TRBD1 or TRBD2 (7 bases each). Germline CDR1 is KGHSH and CDR2 is LQKENI. The CDR3 loop spans 20 amino acids.